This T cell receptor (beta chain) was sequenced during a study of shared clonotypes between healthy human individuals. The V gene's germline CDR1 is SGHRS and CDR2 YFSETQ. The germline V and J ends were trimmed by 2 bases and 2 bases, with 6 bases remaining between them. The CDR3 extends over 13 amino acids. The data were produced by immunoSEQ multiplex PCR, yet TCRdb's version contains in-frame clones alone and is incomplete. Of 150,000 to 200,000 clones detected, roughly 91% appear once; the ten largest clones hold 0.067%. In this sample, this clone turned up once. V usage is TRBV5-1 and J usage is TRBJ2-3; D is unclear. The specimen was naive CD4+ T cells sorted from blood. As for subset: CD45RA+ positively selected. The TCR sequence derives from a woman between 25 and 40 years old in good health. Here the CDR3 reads CASSLSFTDTQYF. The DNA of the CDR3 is TGCGCCAGCAGCTTAAGTTTCACAGATACGCAGTATTTT.